Listed here are 5 T cell receptor beta chains from one sample, sequenced in a study of regulatory T cells in long-lasting Graves disease (dated by TCRdb to the early 2020s). Interpreted using the paper, the time point label stands for: newly diagnosed GD, antithyroid drugs for less than 3 months. RNA was extracted from PBMCs in TRIzol for both TCR sequencing and RNA sequencing. Libraries were prepared through multiplex PCR. The reads were generated on an Illumina HiSeq 4000. CDR3 regions were amplified by Arm-PCR with iRepertoire HTBI primers to construct TCR beta libraries. TCRdb reanalyzed the raw reads on its own, using fastp at Q25 for trimming and MiXCR for clone calling, and kept in-frame beta chains. Records with the same CDR3 protein are collapsed into one entry carrying the most frequent genes and DNA. The sample data list around 250,000 distinct CDR3 sequences, and 20% to 25% of these were observed just once. Jointly, the top ten make up 11% to 15% of the sample.

The input for sequencing was peripheral blood mononuclear cells (PBMCs), taken at new diagnosis, from a patient treated with antithyroid drugs. The source of these receptors is a female donor with Graves disease.

This clonotype was observed many times. V usage is TRBV11-2 and J usage is TRBJ2-3; 14 bases fit TRBD2. The J segment lost 4 bases and the V segment lost 6 bases, leaving 9 bases of the junction unmatched. The CDR3 totals 17 residues. Germline V gives CDR1 SGHAT, CDR2 FQNNGV. The CDR3 loop reads CASRSTGTSGRSDTQYF. CDR3 DNA: TGTGCCAGCAGATCTACCGGGACTAGCGGGAGATCAGATACGCAGTATTTT.

This clonotype was observed a few times. This chain links TRBV28 with TRBJ2-4, with 9 bases fitting TRBD1. This CDR3 spans 17 amino acids. The V gene end was trimmed by 5 bases and the J gene end by 2 bases; junction bases not matched to a gene: 10. Germline V gene lookup returns CDR1 MDHEN and CDR2 SYDVKM. The CDR3 DNA is TGTGCCAGCAGTACTCGGCCGGGACAGGGTTCCAAAAACATTCAGTACTTC. Translated: CASSTRPGQGSKNIQYF.

As concerns this clonotype: Only one base separates this from a far larger clonotype, so it likely reflects a read error. The rearrangement links TRBV11-2 to TRBJ1-2; D gene ambiguous. V gave up 0 bases and J gave up 10 bases, with 9 bases separating them. Germline CDR1 reads SGHAT; CDR2 reads FQNNGV. The CDR3 loop spans 12 amino acids. The CDR3 sequence: CASSLDTRDYTF. The CDR3 DNA reads as TGTGCCAGCAGCTTAGATACACGGGACTACACCTTC.

This clonotype was seen repeatedly, ten times or more. The chain joins TRBV3-2 to TRBJ2-2; the table's D call TRBD2 went unverified against the DNA. TRBV3-2 is annotated as a pseudogene. The CDR3 contains 15 residues. CDR3 DNA sequence: TGTGCCATCTCTAGCGGGGGGGCAGGCACCGGGGAGCTGTTTTTT. It specifies CAISSGGAGTGELFF.

This clonotype was detected many times. V is TRBV7-2 and J is TRBJ2-7; D remains ambiguous. Germline values: CDR1 SGHTA, CDR2 FQGNSA. Deletions cut 1 base from V and 0 bases from J, with 7 bases between. CDR3 length: 14 amino acids. The CDR3 protein is CASSLEPSSYEQYF. The DNA of the CDR3 is TGTGCCAGCAGCTTAGAGCCGTCCTCCTACGAGCAGTACTTC.